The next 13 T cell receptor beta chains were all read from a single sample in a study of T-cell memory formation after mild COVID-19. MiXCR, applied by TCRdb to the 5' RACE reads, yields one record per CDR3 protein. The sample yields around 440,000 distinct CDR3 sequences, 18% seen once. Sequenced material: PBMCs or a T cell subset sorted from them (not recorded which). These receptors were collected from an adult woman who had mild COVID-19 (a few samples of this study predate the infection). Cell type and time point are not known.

The CDR3 spells CAISESGTGYLTF. In nucleotides, the CDR3 is TGTGCCATCAGTGAGTCCGGGACAGGGTACCTCACCTTC. The chain has TRBV10-3 and TRBJ1-2, with TRBD1 identical over 9 bases. The CDR3 is 13 amino acids. With 0 bases clipped from V and 13 bases from J, the junction kept 6 bases outside the gene matches. Germline V CDR1 and CDR2: ENHRY, SYGVKD.

Written as DNA, the CDR3 is TGCGCCAGCAGCTTGGAAGTAGCGGGACCCTACAATGAGCAGTTCTTC. Its translation is CASSLEVAGPYNEQFF. The chain couples TRBV5-1 to TRBJ2-1, with 8 bases fitting TRBD2. The CDR3 is 16 amino acids. The germline gives CDR1 SGHRS, CDR2 YFSETQ. Trimming at V came to 0 bases and at J to 2 bases, leaving 4 bases not matched to a gene.

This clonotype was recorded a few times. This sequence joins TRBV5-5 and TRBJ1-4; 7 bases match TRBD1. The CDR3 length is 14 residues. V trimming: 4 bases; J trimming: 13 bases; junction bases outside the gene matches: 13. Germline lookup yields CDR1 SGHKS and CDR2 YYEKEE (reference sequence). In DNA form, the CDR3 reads TGTGCCAGCAGCCTTGGGACAGTTGCCTCGAGACTGTTTTTT. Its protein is CASSLGTVASRLFF.

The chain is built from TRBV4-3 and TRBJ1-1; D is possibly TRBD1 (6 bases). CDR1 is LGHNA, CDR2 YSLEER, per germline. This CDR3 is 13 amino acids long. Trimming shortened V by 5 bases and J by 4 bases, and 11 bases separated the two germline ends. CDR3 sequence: CASSIVRGTEAFF. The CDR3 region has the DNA TGCGCCAGCAGCATAGTCAGGGGCACTGAAGCTTTCTTT.

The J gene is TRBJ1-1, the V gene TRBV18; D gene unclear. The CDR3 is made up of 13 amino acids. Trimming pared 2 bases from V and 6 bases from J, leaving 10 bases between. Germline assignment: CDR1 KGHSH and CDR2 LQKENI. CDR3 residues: CASSPGSRAEAFF. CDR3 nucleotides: TGTGCCAGCTCACCAGGGTCACGGGCTGAAGCTTTCTTT.

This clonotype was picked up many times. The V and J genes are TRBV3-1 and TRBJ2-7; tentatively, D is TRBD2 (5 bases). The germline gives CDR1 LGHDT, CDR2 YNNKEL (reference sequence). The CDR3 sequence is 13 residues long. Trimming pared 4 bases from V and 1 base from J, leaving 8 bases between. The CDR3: CASSPGISYEQYF. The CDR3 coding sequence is TGTGCCAGCAGCCCCGGGATTTCCTACGAGCAGTACTTC.

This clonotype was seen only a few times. CDR3 in DNA: TGTGCCAGCAGCCCGCCGGGACAGCAAGAGACCCAGTACTTC. Protein: CASSPPGQQETQYF. J is TRBJ2-5 and V is TRBV4-2; 7 bases are a match to TRBD1. CDR1 and CDR2 (germline): LGHNA, YNFKEQ. The junction had 4 bases not matched to a gene; V was cut back by 4 bases and J by 2 bases. The CDR3 totals 14 residues.

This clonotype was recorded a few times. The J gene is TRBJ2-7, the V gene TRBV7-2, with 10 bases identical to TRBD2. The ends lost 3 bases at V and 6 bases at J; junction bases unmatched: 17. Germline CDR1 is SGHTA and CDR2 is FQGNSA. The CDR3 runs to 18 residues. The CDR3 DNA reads TGTGCCAGCAGCTTGCGGTGGCTAGCGGGAGAGGTCGTAACCGAGCAGTACTTC. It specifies CASSLRWLAGEVVTEQYF.

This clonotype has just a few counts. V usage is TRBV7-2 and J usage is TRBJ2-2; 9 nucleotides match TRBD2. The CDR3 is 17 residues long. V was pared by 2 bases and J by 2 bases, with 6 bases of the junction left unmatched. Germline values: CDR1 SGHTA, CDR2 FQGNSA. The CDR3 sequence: CASSLRTSATNTGELFF. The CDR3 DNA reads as TGTGCCAGCAGCTTACGGACTAGCGCGACCAACACCGGGGAGCTGTTTTTT.

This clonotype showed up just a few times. CDR3: CASSEAQSKGRDTQYF. The CDR3 nucleotides are TGTGCCAGCAGTGAAGCGCAGAGTAAGGGGAGGGATACGCAGTATTTT. The chain couples TRBV6-1 to TRBJ2-3, with D perhaps matching TRBD2 (6 bases). CDR3 length: 16 amino acids. Germline-derived CDR1 and CDR2 are MNHNS and SASEGT. Trimming removed 0 bases from V and 6 bases from J, with 16 bases in between.

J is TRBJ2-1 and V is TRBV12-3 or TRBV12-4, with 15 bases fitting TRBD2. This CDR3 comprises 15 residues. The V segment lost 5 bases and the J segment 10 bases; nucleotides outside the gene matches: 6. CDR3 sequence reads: CASSPTGLAGGEQFF. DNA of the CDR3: TGTGCCAGCAGTCCTACGGGACTAGCGGGAGGCGAGCAGTTCTTC.

The CDR3 nucleotides read TGTGCCAGCAGTTTATGGGCTAGATCTATCACCGGGGAGCTGTTTTTT. This encodes CASSLWARSITGELFF. The rearrangement links TRBV27 to TRBJ2-2; D is undetermined. The V end was cut by 1 base, the J end by 4 bases, with 13 bases between. The germline V gene encodes CDR1 MNHEY and CDR2 SMNVEV (reference sequence). This CDR3 comprises 16 residues.

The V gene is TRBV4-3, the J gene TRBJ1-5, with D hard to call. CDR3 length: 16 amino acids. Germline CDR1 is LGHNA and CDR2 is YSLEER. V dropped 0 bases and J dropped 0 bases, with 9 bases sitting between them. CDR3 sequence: CASSQDPGYSNQPQHF. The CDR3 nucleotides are TGCGCCAGCAGCCAAGATCCGGGGTATAGCAATCAGCCCCAGCATTTT.